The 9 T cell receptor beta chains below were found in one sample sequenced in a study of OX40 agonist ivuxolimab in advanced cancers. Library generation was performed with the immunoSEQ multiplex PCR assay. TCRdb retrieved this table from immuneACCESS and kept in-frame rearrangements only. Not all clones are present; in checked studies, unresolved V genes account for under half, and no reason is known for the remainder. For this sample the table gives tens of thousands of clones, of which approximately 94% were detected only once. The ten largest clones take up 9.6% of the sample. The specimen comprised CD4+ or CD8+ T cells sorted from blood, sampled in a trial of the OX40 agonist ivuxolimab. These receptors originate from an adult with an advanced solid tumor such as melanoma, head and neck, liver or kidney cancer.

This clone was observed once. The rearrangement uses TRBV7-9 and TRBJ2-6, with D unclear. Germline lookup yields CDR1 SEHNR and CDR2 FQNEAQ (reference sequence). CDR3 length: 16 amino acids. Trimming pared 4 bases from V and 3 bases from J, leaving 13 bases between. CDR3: CASSSSPGGGANVLTF. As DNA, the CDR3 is TGTGCCAGCAGCTCCAGCCCGGGCGGTGGGGCCAACGTCCTGACTTTC.

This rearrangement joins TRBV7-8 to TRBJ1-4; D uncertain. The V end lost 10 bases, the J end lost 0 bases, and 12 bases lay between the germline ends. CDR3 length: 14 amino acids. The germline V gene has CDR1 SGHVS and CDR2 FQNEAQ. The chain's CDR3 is CATRFGPTNEKLFF. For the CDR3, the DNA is TGTGCCACCCGTTTTGGTCCAACTAATGAAAAACTGTTTTTT.

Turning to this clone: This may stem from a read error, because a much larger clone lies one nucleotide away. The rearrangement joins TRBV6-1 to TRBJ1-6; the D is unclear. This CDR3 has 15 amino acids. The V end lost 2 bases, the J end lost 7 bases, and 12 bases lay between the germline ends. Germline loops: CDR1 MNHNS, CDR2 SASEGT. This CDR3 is CASSERGSSNSPLHF. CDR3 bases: TGTGCCAGCAGTGAACGCGGGAGCTCCAATTCACCCCTCCACTTT.

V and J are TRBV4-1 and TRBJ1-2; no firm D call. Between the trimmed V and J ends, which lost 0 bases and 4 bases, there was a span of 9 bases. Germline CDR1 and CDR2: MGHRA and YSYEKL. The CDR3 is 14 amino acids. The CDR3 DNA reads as TGCGCCAGCAGCCAAGATCTGGGAATCTATGGCTACACCTTC. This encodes CASSQDLGIYGYTF.

For the CDR3, the DNA is TGCGCCAGCAGTGAGTCGCCAGGGGCGAGCGAGCAGTACTTC. Encoded protein: CASSESPGASEQYF. The V gene is TRBV10-1, the J gene TRBJ2-7; tentatively, D is TRBD1 (6 bases). This CDR3 is built from 14 residues. Looked up from germline, CDR1 is WNHNN and CDR2 is SYGVQD (reference sequence). The V end was cut by 0 bases, the J end by 6 bases, with 12 bases between.

The CDR3 sequence is CASSVEKGLNTEAFF. The CDR3 nucleotides are TGTGCCAGCAGCGTAGAGAAGGGCCTGAACACTGAAGCTTTCTTT. The J gene is TRBJ1-1, the V gene TRBV9; D is unclear. The CDR3 runs to 15 residues. Trimming pared 0 bases from V and 0 bases from J, leaving 9 bases between. In germline, CDR1 is SGDLS, CDR2 YYNGEE.

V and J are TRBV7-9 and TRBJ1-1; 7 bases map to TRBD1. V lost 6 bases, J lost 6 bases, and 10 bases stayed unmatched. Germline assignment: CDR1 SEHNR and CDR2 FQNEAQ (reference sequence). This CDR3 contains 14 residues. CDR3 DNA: TGTGCCAGCAGGGCCGGGACAGAGGAGGCTGAAGCTTTCTTT. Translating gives CASRAGTEEAEAFF.

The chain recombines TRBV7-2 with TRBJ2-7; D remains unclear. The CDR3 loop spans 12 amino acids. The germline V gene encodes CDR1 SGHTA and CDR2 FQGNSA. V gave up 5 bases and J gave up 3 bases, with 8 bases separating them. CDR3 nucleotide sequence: TGTGCCAGCAGCCTACACCACTACGAGCAGTACTTC. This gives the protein CASSLHHYEQYF.

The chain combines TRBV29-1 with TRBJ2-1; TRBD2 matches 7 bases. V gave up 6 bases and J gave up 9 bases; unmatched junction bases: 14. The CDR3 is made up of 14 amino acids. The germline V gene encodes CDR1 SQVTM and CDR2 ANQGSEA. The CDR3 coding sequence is TGCAGCGTCCAATGGGCGGGAGCGGAGGGTGAGCAGTTCTTC. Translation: CSVQWAGAEGEQFF.